This is a list of T cell receptor beta chains from one sample in a study of cytomegalovirus exposure and HLA in healthy donors. The method was immunoSEQ multiplex PCR; TCRdb's version includes in-frame clones alone and lacks a portion of them. The table records fewer than 150,000 clones, about 75% of them present only once. Sequences were obtained from PBMCs. These receptors were taken from a man in his late teens or twenties in good health and CMV-seronegative. The conserved cysteine and the conserved F or W are not part of the CDR3 here. Size tells how often a clone was seen (once, few, many) or the class of an expanded clone, and some rows leave it out.

clone size: .
V gene: TRBV27
CDR3 protein: ASSLVGPPNEKLF

clone size: .
V gene: TRBV6-5
CDR3 protein: ASSYSKRGNTEAF

clone size: few
V gene: TRBV11-2
CDR3 protein: ASSLNPAGATIEKLF

clone size: once
V gene: TRBV7-9
CDR3 protein: ASSLEGFRLYTEAF

clone size: .
V gene: TRBV7-8
CDR3 protein: ASSGGTGKFRGTEAF

clone size: few
V gene: TRBV2
CDR3 protein: ASSGTSGDGYTQY

clone size: few
V gene: TRBV7-6
CDR3 protein: ASSPDTGGLMTGKLF

clone size: .
V gene: TRBV25-1
CDR3 protein: ASSDGGRGEKLF

clone size: .
V gene: TRBV5-1
CDR3 protein: ASSLAQGARTEAF

clone size: .
V gene: TRBV18
CDR3 protein: ASSSTERNGYT

clone size: .
V gene: TRBV28
CDR3 protein: ASSPPRSGLAGTDTQY

clone size: .
V gene: TRBV4-1
CDR3 protein: ASSQDHGQGPAYEQY

clone size: .
V gene: TRBV19
CDR3 protein: ASSIYTGVEEKLF

clone size: .
V gene: TRBV4-1
CDR3 protein: ASSQDLSGTDGNTIY

clone size: .
V gene: TRBV19
CDR3 protein: ASSIAQGESYEQY

clone size: .
V gene: TRBV7-2
CDR3 protein: ASSFDRGIKTQY

clone size: .
V gene: TRBV7-2
CDR3 protein: ASSSSGRSTDTQY

clone size: .
V gene: TRBV6-1
CDR3 protein: ASSQDRVTYEQY

clone size: .
V gene: TRBV28
CDR3 protein: ASSLQGALGQY

clone size: .
V gene: TRBV19
CDR3 protein: ASIGVGSLDNYGYT

clone size: .
V gene: TRBV5-1
CDR3 protein: ASSLRTGPSTDTQY

clone size: .
V gene: TRBV30
CDR3 protein: AWSGQINEKLF

clone size: .
V gene: TRBV6-4
CDR3 protein: ASSDGQPTDTQY

clone size: few
V gene: TRBV5-8
CDR3 protein: ASSLWTGGRNEQF

clone size: .
V gene: TRBV19
CDR3 protein: ASSIGTGTNSYNEQF

clone size: .
V gene: TRBV9
CDR3 protein: ASSVGTGGLYEQY

clone size: .
V gene: TRBV12-5
CDR3 protein: ASGSYRQVDSNQPQH

clone size: .
V gene: TRBV7-2
CDR3 protein: ASSLDRGRRNEQF